This TCR beta chain was observed in a study of cytomegalovirus exposure and HLA in healthy donors. General study points: It was taken for granted in presence/absence analyses that sequencing depth across donors was roughly uniform.

CDR3 length equals 16 residues. CDR1 is SGHRS and CDR2 is YFSETQ in the germline V gene. With V trimmed by 0 bases and J by 9 bases, 10 bases remained unmatched. Donors sampled were nominally healthy, though unrecorded immune exposures were likely. PCR primers comprised 60 Vbeta and 13 Jbeta primers. The repertoire was sequenced with immunoSEQ multiplex PCR; TCRdb's copy has only in-frame clones and lacks some. This specimen shows about 54,000 clones; the ten leading clones hold approximately 6.5%. With regard to this clone: Its antigen is undetermined.

The TCR originated in a middle-aged woman in good health and CMV-seronegative. The rearrangement joins TRBV5-1 to TRBJ2-4, with 9 nucleotides matching TRBD1. Sequenced input: PBMCs. The CDR3 reads CASSLALDRGQGIQYF. The CDR3, as DNA: TGCGCCAGCAGCTTGGCCCTCGACAGGGGACAGGGCATTCAGTACTTC. Variable domain in full (rest from reference TRBV5-1 and TRBJ2-4): KAGVTQTPRYLIKTRGQQVTLSCSPISGHRSVSWYQQTPGQGLQFLFEYFSETQRNKGNFPGRFSGRQFSNSRSEMNVSTLELGDSALYLCASSLALDRGQGIQYFGAGTRLSVL.